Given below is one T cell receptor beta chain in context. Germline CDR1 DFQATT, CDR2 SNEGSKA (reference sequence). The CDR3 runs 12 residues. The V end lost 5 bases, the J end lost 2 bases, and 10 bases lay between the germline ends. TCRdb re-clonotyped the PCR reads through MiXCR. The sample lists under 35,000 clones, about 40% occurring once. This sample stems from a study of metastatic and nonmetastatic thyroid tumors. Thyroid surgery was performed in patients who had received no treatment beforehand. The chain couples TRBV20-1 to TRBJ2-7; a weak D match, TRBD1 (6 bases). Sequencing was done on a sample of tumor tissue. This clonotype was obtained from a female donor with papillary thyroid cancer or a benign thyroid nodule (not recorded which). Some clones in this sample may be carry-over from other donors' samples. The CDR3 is CSAEDRTYEQYF. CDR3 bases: TGCAGTGCTGAAGACAGGACCTACGAGCAGTACTTC.